These 6 T cell receptor beta chains were all obtained from the same sample, sequenced in a study of blood T cell repertoires in COVID-19. Clones were read by immunoSEQ multiplex PCR, and TCRdb kept only the in-frame ones, dropping some. Of under 250,000 clones in the sample, 80% to 90% were seen once. Specimen: PBMCs or T cells enriched from blood (not recorded which). Receptors were obtained from a woman between 18 and 30 years old in a cohort exposed to, infected with or recovered from COVID-19 (not recorded which).

The chain is built from TRBV5-4 and TRBJ1-1, with D perhaps matching TRBD1 (5 bases). V lost 1 base, J lost 5 bases, and 12 bases lay in between. Germline V gives CDR1 SGHNT, CDR2 YYREEE (reference sequence). There are 14 residues in the CDR3. The CDR3 spells CASSLMGGKTEAFF. CDR3 DNA sequence: TGTGCCAGCAGCTTGATGGGGGGAAAGACTGAAGCTTTCTTT. The full variable domain, with the rest looked up from reference TRBV5-4 and TRBJ1-1, is ETGVTQSPTHLIKTRGQQVTLRCSSQSGHNTVSWYQQALGQGPQFIFQYYREEENGRGNFPPRFSGLQFPNYSSELNVNALELDDSALYLCASSLMGGKTEAFFGQGTRLTVV.

The chain links TRBV29-1 to TRBJ1-1, with a weak D call TRBD1 (6 bases). Trimming removed 7 bases at V and 0 bases at J, with 15 bases between. The CDR3 sequence is 14 residues long. Germline CDR1 SQVTM, CDR2 ANQGSEA. The CDR3 region is CSADARTVNTEAFF. The CDR3 bases are TGCAGCGCCGACGCCAGGACAGTGAACACTGAAGCTTTCTTT.

This chain uses TRBV7-3 with TRBJ1-1; TRBD1 is a possible D gene (6 bases). The length of the CDR3 is 15 residues. Germline values: CDR1 SGHTA, CDR2 FQGTGA. The V end was cut by 0 bases, the J end by 5 bases, with 13 bases between. CDR3 region: CASSLTGRGTTEAFF. The CDR3 region has the DNA TGTGCCAGCAGCTTAACCGGCAGGGGTACGACTGAAGCTTTCTTT. The full variable domain, with the rest looked up from reference TRBV7-3 and TRBJ1-1, is GAGVSQTPSNKVTEKGKYVELRCDPISGHTALYWYRQSLGQGPEFLIYFQGTGAADDSGLPNDRFFAVRPEGSVSTLKIQRTERGDSAVYLCASSLTGRGTTEAFFGQGTRLTVV.

The rearrangement joins TRBV9 to TRBJ1-6, with 7 positions matching TRBD1. With V trimmed by 4 bases and J by 0 bases, 7 bases remained unmatched. This CDR3 spans 17 amino acids. Per germline, CDR1 SGDLS and CDR2 YYNGEE. CDR3 region: CASSLRDSSSYNSPLHF. CDR3 nucleotides: TGTGCCAGCAGCCTACGGGACAGCAGCTCCTATAATTCACCCCTCCACTTT.

The chain has TRBV28 and TRBJ1-6; 8 nucleotides line up with TRBD1. Germline V gene lookup returns CDR1 MDHEN and CDR2 SYDVKM. The CDR3 is made up of 15 amino acids. The V gene end was trimmed by 4 bases and the J gene end by 9 bases; junction bases not matched to a gene: 8. CDR3 amino acids: CASSSTGAGGSPLHF. The CDR3 DNA reads as TGTGCCAGCAGTTCGACAGGGGCCGGTGGTTCACCCCTCCACTTT. The entire variable domain, with the rest obtained from reference TRBV28 and TRBJ1-6, is as follows: DVKVTQSSRYLVKRTGEKVFLECVQDMDHENMFWYRQDPGLGLRLIYFSYDVKMKEKGDIPEGYSVSREKKERFSLILESASTNQTSMYLCASSSTGAGGSPLHFGNGTRLTVT.

The J gene is TRBJ2-3, the V gene TRBV7-6, with TRBD1 as a possible D gene (6 bases). V lost 1 base and J 6 bases, leaving 11 bases between the germline ends. CDR1 and CDR2 (germline): SGHVS, FNYEAQ. The CDR3 has 14 residues. CDR3 coding DNA: TGTGCCAGCAGCTTAGGGCAGGGGCCCGATACGCAGTATTTT. This gives the protein CASSLGQGPDTQYF.